The TCR beta chain under discussion was sequenced for a study of T cells in Graves' hyperthyroidism and ophthalmopathy. General observations from the study: Appearing also in blood were most of the thyroid clonotypes expanded above 0.001.

Graves' hyperthyroidism qualified as stable when ophthalmopathy did not progress within 18 months. Among the patients, aged 18 to 65, hyperthyroidism was newly diagnosed and had lasted under 2 months. There were TCR beta CDR3 regions amplified from RNA transcripts. A first-round RT-PCR of the TCR CDR3 used the HTBI primer set. TCRdb passed the multiplex PCR reads through MiXCR, listing each CDR3 protein once. This sample yields a few hundred thousand distinct CDR3 sequences, of which under 60% are seen a single time; about 7.8% belongs to the top ten. Germline loops: CDR1 SGHAT, CDR2 FQDESV (reference sequence). The CDR3 spans 16 residues. With V trimmed by 1 base and J by 3 bases, 5 bases remained unmatched. Concerning this clonotype: Its antigen remains unknown.

The sample comprised peripheral blood or thyroid tissue (not recorded which). The chain couples TRBV11-1 to TRBJ2-7, with TRBD1 matching over 11 bases. The TCR was taken from a woman aged 18 to 35 with Graves' hyperthyroidism. CDR3 residues: CASSLERTGGFYEQYF. CDR3 DNA: TGTGCCAGCAGCTTAGAAAGGACAGGGGGCTTCTACGAGCAGTACTTC.